The sample holds one count of the clone carrying this TCR beta chain. Method: immunoSEQ multiplex PCR; TCRdb's copy keeps in-frame clones and lacks some. The sample yields more than 150,000 clones, 88% seen once. The source of the sample is a study of cytomegalovirus exposure and HLA in healthy donors. In germline, CDR1 is SGHNT, CDR2 YYREEE (reference sequence). The length of the CDR3 is 15 residues. Trimming cost V 2 bases and J 4 bases, with 10 bases left between them. The receptor was isolated from a man younger than 35 in good health and CMV-seronegative. The rearrangement links TRBV5-4 to TRBJ2-6; D possibly corresponds to TRBD1 (6 bases). Sequencing was performed on PBMCs. For the CDR3, the DNA is TGTGCCAGCAGCTTTCAGGGGTCGGGGGCCAACGTCCTGACTTTC. Protein: CASSFQGSGANVLTF.